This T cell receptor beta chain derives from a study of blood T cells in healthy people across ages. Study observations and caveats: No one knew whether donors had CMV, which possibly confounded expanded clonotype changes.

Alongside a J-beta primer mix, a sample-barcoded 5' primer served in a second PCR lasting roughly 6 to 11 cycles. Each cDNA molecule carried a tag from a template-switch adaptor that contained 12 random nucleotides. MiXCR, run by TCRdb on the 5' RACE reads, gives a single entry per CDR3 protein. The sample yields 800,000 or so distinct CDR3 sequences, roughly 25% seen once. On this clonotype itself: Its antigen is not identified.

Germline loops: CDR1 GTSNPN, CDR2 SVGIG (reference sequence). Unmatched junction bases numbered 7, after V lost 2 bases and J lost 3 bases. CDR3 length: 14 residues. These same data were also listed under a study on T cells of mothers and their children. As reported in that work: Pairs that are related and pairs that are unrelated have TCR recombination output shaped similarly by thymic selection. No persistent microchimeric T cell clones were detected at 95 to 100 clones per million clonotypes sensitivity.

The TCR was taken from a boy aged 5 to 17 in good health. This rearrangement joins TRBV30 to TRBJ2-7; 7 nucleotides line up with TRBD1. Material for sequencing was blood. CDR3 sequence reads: CAWSPSGQLYEQYF. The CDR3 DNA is TGTGCCTGGAGTCCGTCGGGACAGCTCTACGAGCAGTACTTC.